The 13 T cell receptor beta chains below all came from one sample that was sequenced in a study of T cells after somatic rescue of genetic block. TCRdb's table, derived via immunoSEQ multiplex PCR, lists solely in-frame clones and lacks some. The sample lists roughly 110,000 clones, just over 90% occurring once. What was sequenced was peripheral blood mononuclear cells (PBMCs). The receptor set was obtained from a woman aged 18-35 years.

The rearrangement joins TRBV11-2 to TRBJ2-2, with D perhaps TRBD1 (6 bases). This CDR3 region has 15 residues. Germline loops: CDR1 SGHAT, CDR2 FQNNGV. V lost 5 bases to trimming and J lost 6 bases, with 16 bases between them. The CDR3 sequence: CASSVDSSGAGELFF. CDR3 DNA sequence: TGTGCCAGCAGCGTCGACTCCTCAGGGGCCGGGGAGCTGTTTTTT.

The V and J genes are TRBV9 and TRBJ2-5; the match to TRBD2 covers 7 bases. The CDR3 is 13 residues long. Trimming cost V 3 bases and J 10 bases; bases outside gene matches: 9. Per the germline V gene, CDR1 is SGDLS and CDR2 is YYNGEE. This CDR3 reads CASSALKRGDQYF. The DNA of the CDR3 is TGTGCCAGCAGCGCCCTCAAGCGGGGCGACCAGTACTTC.

The V call is TRBV11-3, the J call TRBJ1-3; D uncertain. The V end lost 3 bases, the J end lost 4 bases, and 13 bases lay between the germline ends. Germline assignment: CDR1 SGHNT and CDR2 YENEEA. The length of the CDR3 is 15 residues. The CDR3 DNA reads as TGTGCCAGCAGCTTCACGACCCTAGGGGGAAACACCATATATTTT. Protein: CASSFTTLGGNTIYF.

The chain joins TRBV2 to TRBJ2-5; 12 nucleotides align to TRBD1. Germline CDR1 is SNHLY and CDR2 is FYNNEI. The CDR3 consists of 16 residues. The junction had 8 bases not matched to a gene; V was cut back by 4 bases and J by 5 bases. The CDR3 sequence is CASSVPGQGAEETQYF. In DNA, the CDR3 is TGTGCCAGCAGTGTCCCGGGACAGGGGGCGGAGGAGACCCAGTACTTC.

Only a few counts were recorded for this clone. CDR3 region: CATSRAIRDREDSPLHF. CDR3 in DNA: TGTGCCACCAGCAGAGCGATTAGGGACAGAGAGGATTCACCCCTCCACTTT. The chain employs TRBV15 and TRBJ1-6, with TRBD1 matching over 7 bases. The V segment lost 1 base and the J segment 8 bases; nucleotides outside the gene matches: 11. Germline V gene data show CDR1 as LNHNV and CDR2 as YYDKDF (reference sequence). The CDR3 sequence is 17 residues long.

Only a few counts were recorded for this clone. The V gene is TRBV4-3, the J gene TRBJ1-5, with TRBD1 matching over 9 bases. This CDR3 region has 15 residues. V trimming: 4 bases; J trimming: 5 bases; junction bases outside the gene matches: 6. CDR1 is LGHNA and CDR2 is YSLEER in the germline V gene. For the CDR3, the DNA is TGCGCCAGCAGCCCCTCTCGGGACAGGGATCAGCCCCAGCATTTT. This encodes CASSPSRDRDQPQHF.

The J gene is TRBJ2-3, the V gene TRBV13, with 9 bases fitting TRBD2. The CDR3 contains 17 residues. Germline trimming cut 5 bases from V and 0 bases from J; bases unmatched to any gene: 9. Germline V gene data show CDR1 as PRHDT and CDR2 as FYEKMQ (reference sequence). For the CDR3, the DNA is TGTGCCAGCAGCCCGGAGTTCGGGACTAGCAGCACAGATACGCAGTATTTT. This encodes CASSPEFGTSSTDTQYF.

V is TRBV5-1 and J is TRBJ2-4; 11 positions match TRBD2. Germline CDR1 reads SGHRS; CDR2 reads YFSETQ. Germline trimming cut 4 bases from V and 6 bases from J; bases unmatched to any gene: 3. The CDR3 totals 14 residues. The CDR3 sequence: CASSPGTSGNIQYF. In DNA, the CDR3 is TGCGCCAGCAGCCCCGGGACTAGCGGAAACATTCAGTACTTC.

The rearrangement joins TRBV5-1 to TRBJ2-3, with 7 positions matching TRBD1. The CDR3 is made up of 16 amino acids. The junction had 10 bases not matched to a gene; V was cut back by 4 bases and J by 2 bases. Looked up from germline, CDR1 is SGHRS and CDR2 is YFSETQ. The CDR3 DNA is TGCGCCAGCAGCCTAGGTGACAGGGAAGACACAGATACGCAGTATTTT. Translating it yields CASSLGDREDTDTQYF.

The J gene is TRBJ2-1, the V gene TRBV5-8; D not certain. The CDR3 consists of 12 residues. V was pared by 1 base and J by 7 bases, with 6 bases between. Germline CDR1 is SGHTS and CDR2 is YDEGEE. The CDR3 nucleotides are TGTGCCAGCAGCTTGCCGAGGAATGAGCAGTTCTTC. Its protein product is CASSLPRNEQFF.

This clone was recorded only once. CDR3 nucleotides: TGCGCCAGCAGCTTGTGGCAGGGAAATGAAAAACTGTTTTTT. Protein: CASSLWQGNEKLFF. The chain joins TRBV5-1 to TRBJ1-4; possible D gene TRBD1, 5 bases. This CDR3 has 14 residues. V was trimmed by 1 base and J by 5 bases, leaving 9 bases between them. Germline CDR1 reads SGHRS; CDR2 reads YFSETQ.

This clone was seen only a few times. V and J are TRBV10-3 and TRBJ2-7; no definite D call. Germline V gene data show CDR1 as ENHRY and CDR2 as SYGVKD. The CDR3 extends over 13 amino acids. Trimming left V 3 bases short and J 4 bases short, with 10 bases between. CDR3 residues: CAISDGQVYEQYF. The CDR3 nucleotides read TGTGCCATCAGTGATGGGCAGGTGTACGAGCAGTACTTC.

V gene TRBV4-3 combines with J gene TRBJ1-3, with D uncertain. The CDR3 spans 16 residues. Trimming stripped 0 bases from V and 0 bases from J, with 9 bases between. Germline V gene sequence: CDR1 LGHNA, CDR2 YSLEER. The CDR3 loop reads CASSQDATVSGNTIYF. The CDR3 region has the DNA TGCGCCAGCAGCCAAGATGCCACAGTCTCTGGAAACACCATATATTTT.